A single sample gave rise to the 8 T cell receptor beta chains below, sequenced in a study of Ad26.COV2.S vaccination and SARS-CoV-2 variants. This table comes from immunoSEQ multiplex PCR, and its TCRdb copy is limited to in-frame clones, with some not included. The table lists around 170,000 clones, about 83% of them singletons. This specimen was peripheral blood, taken after recovery from COVID-19. Every receptor here comes from a human donor who had recovered from COVID-19.

The rearrangement uses TRBV5-6 and TRBJ1-1; no reliable D call. The V gene's germline CDR1 is SGHDT and CDR2 YYEEEE. V lost 0 bases and J lost 4, with 10 bases in between. The CDR3 extends over 14 amino acids. The CDR3 is CASSLGGRFTEAFF. CDR3 nucleotide sequence: TGTGCCAGCAGCTTGGGGGGAAGGTTCACTGAAGCTTTCTTT. The full variable domain, with the rest looked up from reference TRBV5-6 and TRBJ1-1, is DAGVTQSPTHLIKTRGQQVTLRCSPKSGHDTVSWYQQALGQGPQFIFQYYEEEERQRGNFPDRFSGHQFPNYSSELNVNALLLGDSALYLCASSLGGRFTEAFFGQGTRLTVV.

The rearrangement uses TRBV7-8 and TRBJ2-1, with TRBD2 as a possible D gene (6 bases). Looked up from germline, CDR1 is SGHVS and CDR2 is FQNEAQ. This CDR3 is 13 amino acids long. Trimming pared 1 base from V and 11 bases from J, leaving 12 bases between. CDR3 in amino acids: CASSLVEGLKQFF. Written as DNA, the CDR3 is TGTGCCAGCAGCTTAGTTGAGGGACTGAAGCAGTTCTTC.

The chain couples TRBV4-1 to TRBJ2-2; D remains ambiguous. The germline gives CDR1 MGHRA, CDR2 YSYEKL. The CDR3 covers 15 residues. V lost 0 bases to trimming and J lost 5 bases, with 10 bases between them. CDR3 protein: CASSQETVPTGELFF. CDR3 DNA: TGCGCCAGCAGCCAAGAGACGGTACCGACCGGGGAGCTGTTTTTT.

This clone occurred a few times. The J gene is TRBJ1-1, the V gene TRBV5-1; D ambiguous. Deletions cut 1 base from V and 1 base from J, with 2 bases between. CDR1 and CDR2 (germline): SGHRS, YFSETQ. The CDR3 totals 12 residues. The DNA of the CDR3 is TGCGCCAGCAGCTTGACGAACACTGAAGCTTTCTTT. Its translation: CASSLTNTEAFF.

The genes are TRBV14 and TRBJ2-1; the D gene is possibly TRBD2 (6 bases). The CDR3 spans 16 residues. The V gene's germline CDR1 is SGHDN and CDR2 FVKESK. V dropped 1 base and J dropped 9 bases, with 19 bases sitting between them. The CDR3 coding sequence is TGTGCCAGCAGCCAAGTTGGGGGAGTACGAGCGGGTGAGCAGTTCTTC. Amino acid sequence: CASSQVGGVRAGEQFF.

This chain connects TRBV6-2 or TRBV6-3 to TRBJ2-5; 8 bases are a match to TRBD2. Trimming removed 3 bases from V and 4 bases from J; junction bases left unmatched: 4. The germline gives CDR1 MNHEY, CDR2 SVGEGT. CDR3 length: 14 amino acids. Written as DNA, the CDR3 is TGTGCCAGCAGTTATCCGGGGGGGGGAGAGACCCAGTACTTC. It codes for CASSYPGGGETQYF.

This clone was observed a few times. This rearrangement joins TRBV9 to TRBJ1-6; D is uncertain. Trimming cost V 3 bases and J 8 bases, with 15 bases left between them. CDR1 is SGDLS and CDR2 is YYNGEE in the germline V gene. CDR3 length: 15 residues. The CDR3 sequence: CASSASPQSHSPLHF. For the CDR3, the DNA is TGTGCCAGCAGCGCGTCACCTCAGTCGCATTCACCCCTCCACTTT.

This chain joins TRBV30 and TRBJ2-7; D gene ambiguous. The CDR3 sequence is 12 residues long. Germline V gene lookup returns CDR1 GTSNPN and CDR2 SVGIG (reference sequence). V gave up 1 base and J gave up 3 bases, with 7 bases separating them. CDR3 sequence reads: CAWSENHYEQYF. The CDR3 DNA is TGTGCCTGGAGTGAAAACCACTACGAGCAGTACTTC.